Presented here are 15 T cell receptor beta chains from one specimen sequenced in a study of radiation and T cells in renal cell carcinoma. The table came from immunoSEQ multiplex PCR; TCRdb's copy has only in-frame clones and leaves some out. The table lists around 16,000 clones, 55% to 70% of them singletons. As to treatment: 15 Gy SBRT to primary tumor, nephrectomy 4 weeks later. The material was tumor tissue, obtained from a patient whose treatment included radiotherapy and nephrectomy. Receptors were obtained from a woman in her seventies with renal cell carcinoma.

This chain joins TRBV7-6 and TRBJ2-3, with 12 bases that match TRBD2. V was clipped by 4 bases and J by 4 bases; unmatched bases: 3. Germline assignment: CDR1 SGHVS and CDR2 FNYEAQ. There are 15 residues in the CDR3. As DNA, the CDR3 is TGTGCCAGCAGCTCTAGCGGGGGGGCGGCAGATACGCAGTATTTT. This codes for CASSSSGGAADTQYF.

The chain combines TRBV9 with TRBJ1-6, with D possibly matching TRBD1 (5 bases). CDR1 and CDR2 from the germline V gene are SGDLS and YYNGEE. The CDR3 length is 17 residues. Between the trimmed V and J ends, which lost 4 bases and 0 bases, there was a span of 14 bases. The CDR3 reads CASSPGPRSSYNSPLHF. CDR3 bases: TGTGCCAGCAGCCCGGGGCCCAGGAGCTCCTATAATTCACCCCTCCACTTT.

The V gene is TRBV11-1, the J gene TRBJ1-2; D gene uncertain. The germline V and J ends were trimmed by 5 bases and 7 bases, with 17 bases remaining between them. This CDR3 region has 14 residues. Germline lookup yields CDR1 SGHAT and CDR2 FQDESV (reference sequence). CDR3 protein: CASSPPGMPGGYTF. The CDR3 DNA is TGTGCCAGCAGCCCACCGGGCATGCCGGGTGGCTACACCTTC.

The chain has TRBV4-3 and TRBJ1-1; D uncertain. This CDR3 has 10 residues. V was trimmed by 6 bases and J by 4 bases, leaving 3 bases between them. Germline V CDR1 and CDR2: LGHNA, YSLEER. CDR3 residues: CASSGTEAFF. CDR3 sequence (DNA): TGCGCCAGCAGTGGCACTGAAGCTTTCTTT.

This clone was observed at least ten times. The V and J genes are TRBV7-9 and TRBJ1-5, with 12 positions matching TRBD1. This CDR3 spans 15 amino acids. Germline V gene lookup returns CDR1 SEHNR and CDR2 FQNEAQ (reference sequence). V was pared by 5 bases and J by 5 bases, with 4 bases of the junction left unmatched. The CDR3: CASSAGTGGDQPQHF. For the CDR3, the DNA is TGTGCCAGCAGCGCCGGGACAGGGGGCGATCAGCCCCAGCATTTT.

The table lists this clone with a few counts. The J gene is TRBJ1-1, the V gene TRBV29-1; 7 nucleotides align to TRBD1. V was clipped by 7 bases and J by 0 bases; unmatched bases: 2. CDR1 and CDR2 (germline): SQVTM, ANQGSEA. The CDR3 covers 12 residues. This CDR3 reads CSAGTVNTEAFF. CDR3 bases: TGCAGCGCTGGGACAGTGAACACTGAAGCTTTCTTT.

The chain couples TRBV27 to TRBJ1-1, with 7 bases aligning to TRBD1. The germline CDR1 and CDR2 sequences are MNHEY and SMNVEV (reference sequence). V trimming: 2 bases; J trimming: 9 bases; junction bases outside the gene matches: 3. CDR3 length: 12 amino acids. The CDR3 sequence: CASSLPGGQAFF. DNA for the CDR3: TGTGCCAGCAGTTTACCAGGGGGTCAAGCTTTCTTT.

The chain employs TRBV2 and TRBJ1-3; tentatively, D is TRBD1 (5 bases). The CDR3 is made up of 14 amino acids. The germline CDR1 and CDR2 sequences are SNHLY and FYNNEI. V was clipped by 8 bases and J by 0 bases, with 11 bases between them. This CDR3 reads CASSTGLSGNTIYF. CDR3 DNA: TGTGCCAGCTCAACAGGCCTCTCTGGAAACACCATATATTTT.

This chain connects TRBV18 to TRBJ2-3; 10 bases line up with TRBD2. Trimming took 2 bases from V and 2 from J; bases not matched to a gene: 4. The CDR3 is 16 residues long. Germline loops: CDR1 KGHSH, CDR2 LQKENI. The CDR3 DNA sequence: TGTGCCAGCTCACCATCCCTAGCGGGAGCCACAGATACGCAGTATTTT. Its protein product is CASSPSLAGATDTQYF.

Only a few counts were recorded for this clone. The V and J genes are TRBV7-6 and TRBJ1-2, with a weak D call TRBD1 (5 bases). The CDR3 is made up of 14 amino acids. Germline values: CDR1 SGHVS, CDR2 FNYEAQ. V was pared by 6 bases and J by 8 bases, with 19 bases between. CDR3 DNA: TGTGCCAGCAGTCAAGCGGTAGGGGTCGAGGGCTACACCTTC. Its translation: CASSQAVGVEGYTF.

J is TRBJ1-5 and V is TRBV30; no reliable D call. Trimming took off 0 bases at V and 0 bases at J, with 9 bases between the two ends. Germline CDR1 GTSNPN, CDR2 SVGIG (reference sequence). The CDR3 totals 15 residues. CDR3 amino acids: CAWSVGLNSNQPQHF. CDR3 DNA sequence: TGTGCCTGGAGTGTAGGGCTCAATAGCAATCAGCCCCAGCATTTT. The entire variable domain, with the rest obtained from reference TRBV30 and TRBJ1-5, is as follows: SQTIHQWPATLVQPVGSPLSLECTVEGTSNPNLYWYRQAAGRGLQLLFYSVGIGQISSEVPQNLSASRPQDRQFILSSKKLLLSDSGFYLCAWSVGLNSNQPQHFGDGTRLSIL.

This clone occurred a few times. V is TRBV5-1 and J is TRBJ2-4; no clear D. The CDR3 sequence is 12 residues long. V lost 10 bases and J lost 1, with 9 bases in between. Germline V gives CDR1 SGHRS, CDR2 YFSETQ. CDR3 residues: CARFSAKNIQYF. CDR3 DNA: TGCGCCCGATTTTCGGCCAAAAACATTCAGTACTTC.

The genes are TRBV6-6 and TRBJ1-1, with D possibly matching TRBD1 (5 bases). V was trimmed by 5 bases and J by 5 bases, leaving 12 bases between them. There are 13 residues in the CDR3. Germline CDR1 MNHNY, CDR2 SVGAGI (reference sequence). The CDR3 coding sequence is TGTGCCAGCAGTCCCGGGGCTGGAACTGAAGCTTTCTTT. It yields the protein CASSPGAGTEAFF.

The V call is TRBV4-1, the J call TRBJ1-5, with D hard to call. Germline CDR1 MGHRA, CDR2 YSYEKL. This CDR3 spans 13 amino acids. Trimming removed 0 bases at V and 1 base at J, with 1 base between. CDR3 DNA: TGCGCCAGCAGCCAAGAGAGCAATCAGCCCCAGCATTTT. Its translation: CASSQESNQPQHF.

This sequence joins TRBV4-2 and TRBJ2-5; D may be TRBD2 (7 bases). The CDR3 has 14 residues. V shed 4 bases and J shed 4 bases, with 13 bases lying between them. Germline CDR1 and CDR2: LGHNA and YNFKEQ. The CDR3 reads CASSPGAGVETQYF. CDR3 nucleotides: TGTGCCAGCAGCCCGGGGGCGGGGGTAGAGACCCAGTACTTC.